This TCR beta chain is from a study of control samples from healthy donors and cancer patients. This table comes from immunoSEQ multiplex PCR, and its TCRdb copy is limited to in-frame clones, with some not included. The sample has about 82,000 clones, approximately 94% seen once. The receptor's source is a woman aged 18-29 years in good health. The sequencing sample was made of blood.

CDR3 sequence (DNA): TGTGCCACCGGGACAACGAACACTGAAGCTTTCTTT. It translates to CATGTTNTEAFF. The chain links TRBV6-5 to TRBJ1-1, with TRBD1 as a possible D gene (6 bases). This CDR3 is 12 amino acids long. The germline gives CDR1 MNHEY, CDR2 SVGAGI. V was pared by 10 bases and J by 1 base, with 10 bases between.